These T cell receptor beta chains were read from a single sample in a study of blood T cell repertoires in COVID-19. Profiling relied on immunoSEQ multiplex PCR, and the TCRdb table lists in-frame clones only, not all of them. The sample yields 150,000 to 200,000 clones, roughly nine tenths seen once. Material: peripheral blood. These receptors originate from a woman aged 70-85 years with acute or convalescent COVID-19. Each CDR3 is given with its conserved first and last residue. A D gene is named only where the DNA matches it firmly. Clone size is not always given. Where it is, it says once, few, many or a class for expanded clones.

d_call: NA; clone_size: NA; v_call: TRBV5-1; j_call: TRBJ2-2; cdr3_aa: CASSLDGVNTGELFF; cdr3_nt: TGCGCCAGCAGCTTGGACGGGGTGAACACCGGGGAGCTGTTTTTT
d_call: NA; clone_size: NA; v_call: TRBV4-3; j_call: TRBJ2-7; cdr3_aa: CASSQEGRGFDEQYF; cdr3_nt: TGCGCCAGCAGCCAAGAGGGGAGAGGGTTCGACGAGCAGTACTTC
d_call: TRBD1; clone_size: many; v_call: TRBV11-1; j_call: TRBJ1-1; cdr3_aa: CASSSRTGRATEAFF; cdr3_nt: TGTGCCAGCAGCTCCCGGACAGGGAGGGCCACTGAAGCTTTCTTT
d_call: NA; clone_size: NA; v_call: TRBV29-1; j_call: TRBJ1-2; cdr3_aa: CSVRAGPNYGYTF; cdr3_nt: TGCAGCGTCAGGGCTGGTCCTAACTATGGCTACACCTTC
d_call: TRBD1; clone_size: NA; v_call: TRBV12-5; j_call: TRBJ1-1; cdr3_aa: CASDKGQASNTEAFF; cdr3_nt: TGTGCTAGTGATAAGGGACAGGCGTCGAACACTGAAGCTTTCTTT
d_call: TRBD1; clone_size: NA; v_call: TRBV25-1; j_call: TRBJ1-4; cdr3_aa: CASSGQTGQAEKLFF; cdr3_nt: TGTGCCAGCAGTGGGCAGACAGGGCAGGCGGAAAAACTGTTTTTT
d_call: TRBD1; clone_size: NA; v_call: TRBV14; j_call: TRBJ1-2; cdr3_aa: CASRQAGQGAYGYTF; cdr3_nt: TGTGCCAGCAGACAAGCGGGACAGGGGGCCTATGGCTACACCTTC
d_call: NA; clone_size: NA; v_call: TRBV6-5; j_call: TRBJ1-3; cdr3_aa: CASSYSDPAGGNTIYF; cdr3_nt: TGTGCCAGCAGTTACTCCGACCCGGCGGGAGGAAACACCATATATTTT
d_call: NA; clone_size: few; v_call: TRBV6-6; j_call: TRBJ1-1; cdr3_aa: CASSSGSWEEAFF; cdr3_nt: TGTGCCAGCAGTTCTGGTAGCTGGGAGGAAGCTTTCTTT
d_call: NA; clone_size: NA; v_call: TRBV5-1; j_call: TRBJ1-1; cdr3_aa: CASSSTGFGLGAFF; cdr3_nt: TGCGCCAGCAGTTCCACAGGGTTCGGGCTGGGAGCTTTCTTT
d_call: TRBD2; clone_size: NA; v_call: TRBV18; j_call: TRBJ2-1; cdr3_aa: CASSPRSGGALNEQFF; cdr3_nt: TGTGCCAGCTCACCAAGGAGCGGGGGGGCTCTAAATGAGCAGTTCTTC
d_call: TRBD2; clone_size: few; v_call: TRBV11-3; j_call: TRBJ2-7; cdr3_aa: CASSVYGASGRAYEQYF; cdr3_nt: TGTGCCAGCAGCGTCTACGGGGCTAGCGGGAGGGCCTACGAGCAGTACTTC
d_call: TRBD1; clone_size: NA; v_call: TRBV5-4; j_call: TRBJ1-1; cdr3_aa: CASSFGQGMTEAFF; cdr3_nt: TGTGCCAGCAGCTTCGGACAGGGTATGACTGAAGCTTTCTTT
d_call: NA; clone_size: NA; v_call: TRBV7-2; j_call: TRBJ1-2; cdr3_aa: CASNQLRYGYTF; cdr3_nt: TGTGCCAGCAACCAACTTCGCTATGGCTACACCTTC
d_call: NA; clone_size: few; v_call: TRBV19; j_call: TRBJ1-4; cdr3_aa: CASSASTKRNEKLFF; cdr3_nt: TGTGCCAGTAGTGCGTCGACGAAGCGTAATGAAAAACTGTTTTTT
d_call: TRBD1; clone_size: NA; v_call: TRBV27; j_call: TRBJ2-7; cdr3_aa: CASSLGDRVRTYEQYF; cdr3_nt: TGTGCCAGCAGTTTGGGCGACAGGGTGAGGACCTACGAGCAGTACTTC
d_call: NA; clone_size: NA; v_call: TRBV12-3/TRBV12-4; j_call: TRBJ1-1; cdr3_aa: CASSFRVNTEAFF; cdr3_nt: TGTGCCAGCAGTTTCCGGGTGAACACTGAAGCTTTCTTT
d_call: TRBD2; clone_size: NA; v_call: TRBV5-1; j_call: TRBJ2-7; cdr3_aa: CASSQWTSSYEQYF; cdr3_nt: TGCGCCAGCAGTCAGTGGACTAGCTCTTACGAGCAGTACTTC
d_call: TRBD2; clone_size: NA; v_call: TRBV2; j_call: TRBJ2-1; cdr3_aa: CASRPPSGEYNEQFF; cdr3_nt: TGTGCCAGCAGACCCCCGAGCGGGGAATACAATGAGCAGTTCTTC
d_call: TRBD1; clone_size: NA; v_call: TRBV13; j_call: TRBJ1-2; cdr3_aa: CASSSDRDSGYTF; cdr3_nt: TGTGCCAGCAGCTCGGACAGGGATTCGGGCTACACCTTC
d_call: TRBD1; clone_size: NA; v_call: TRBV6-5; j_call: TRBJ1-2; cdr3_aa: CASSPGQFYGYTF; cdr3_nt: TGTGCCAGCAGCCCGGGACAGTTCTATGGCTACACCTTC
d_call: NA; clone_size: NA; v_call: TRBV6-2/TRBV6-3; j_call: TRBJ2-6; cdr3_aa: CASSSGVSGANVLTF; cdr3_nt: TGTGCCAGCAGTTCAGGGGTCTCTGGGGCCAACGTCCTGACTTTC
d_call: TRBD1; clone_size: NA; v_call: TRBV18; j_call: TRBJ2-3; cdr3_aa: CASSLDREPTDTQYF; cdr3_nt: TGTGCCAGCTCACTTGACAGGGAGCCCACAGATACGCAGTATTTT
d_call: NA; clone_size: NA; v_call: TRBV19; j_call: TRBJ1-5; cdr3_aa: CASRTKGVMGSNQPQHF; cdr3_nt: TGTGCCAGTAGGACGAAGGGGGTTATGGGTAGCAATCAGCCCCAGCATTTT
d_call: TRBD2; clone_size: once; v_call: TRBV11-2; j_call: TRBJ2-5; cdr3_aa: CASSLVSGRQTQYF; cdr3_nt: TGTGCCAGCAGCTTAGTTAGCGGGAGACAGACCCAGTACTTC
d_call: TRBD2; clone_size: NA; v_call: TRBV7-8; j_call: TRBJ2-7; cdr3_aa: CASSQTSASSYEQYF; cdr3_nt: TGTGCCAGCAGCCAAACTAGCGCGTCGTCCTACGAGCAGTACTTC